What follows are 23 T cell receptor beta chains derived from one specimen sequenced in a study of T cells in Graves' hyperthyroidism and ophthalmopathy (dated by TCRdb to between 2018 and 2021). The library was produced with multiplex PCR. The listed sequencing device is Illumina HiSeq 2000. TCR beta CDR3 regions were amplified from RNA transcripts. For the first round of RT-PCR on the TCR CDR3, the HTBI primer set was used together with the Qiagen OneStep RT-PCR kit. TCRdb applied fastp at Q25 and MiXCR to the public reads, then kept only in-frame beta chains. Duplicate CDR3 protein sequences are folded into a single record with the most common DNA and genes. Within this sample are 600,000 to 850,000 distinct CDR3 sequences, with roughly a sixth of them counted one time only. Approximately 15% of the sample goes to the ten largest clones. Sequencing input: blood. Receptor source: a woman aged 45 to 65 with Graves' hyperthyroidism that later progressed to Graves' ophthalmopathy.

There are many counts of this clonotype. V and J are TRBV29-1 and TRBJ1-1; 8 positions agree with TRBD1. V lost 6 bases to trimming and J lost 4 bases; unmatched junction nucleotides: 10. Germline V gene data show CDR1 as SQVTM and CDR2 as ANQGSEA. There are 14 residues in the CDR3. The CDR3 sequence is CSVRGDRWSTEAFF. The CDR3 DNA is TGCAGCGTCCGCGGGGACAGGTGGTCCACTGAAGCTTTCTTT.

In its sample, this clonotype was seen a few times. This rearrangement joins TRBV13 to TRBJ2-5; D may be TRBD1 (5 bases). The CDR3 contains 14 residues. Deletions cut 5 bases from V and 3 bases from J, with 13 bases between. The germline V gene encodes CDR1 PRHDT and CDR2 FYEKMQ (reference sequence). DNA for the CDR3: TGTGCCAGCAGCACCCTAACGACAGAAGAGACCCAGTACTTC. Protein sequence: CASSTLTTEETQYF. Together with reference TRBV13 and TRBJ2-5, the CDR3 gives the full variable domain: AAGVIQSPRHLIKEKRETATLKCYPIPRHDTVYWYQQGPGQDPQFLISFYEKMQSDKGSIPDRFSAQQFSDYHSELNMSSLELGDSALYFCASSTLTTEETQYFGPGTRLLVL.

This clonotype occurred many times. The genes are TRBV3-1 and TRBJ2-3; TRBD2 agrees at 8 bases. V trimming: 4 bases; J trimming: 0 bases; junction bases outside the gene matches: 3. CDR1 is LGHDT and CDR2 is YNNKEL in the germline V gene (reference sequence). The CDR3 runs 15 residues. The chain's CDR3 is CASSPRGDSTDTQYF. The CDR3 nucleotides read TGTGCCAGCAGCCCGCGGGGGGACAGCACAGATACGCAGTATTTT.

As DNA, the CDR3 is TGCAGTGCTAGAGATCAAATCGTTTGGGAACTTTACAATGAGCAGTTCTTC. Protein: CSARDQIVWELYNEQFF. V and J are TRBV20-1 and TRBJ2-1; no clear D gene. CDR1 and CDR2 from the germline V gene are DFQATT and SNEGSKA (reference sequence). This CDR3 is 17 amino acids long. Trimming cost V 0 bases and J 4 bases, with 19 bases left between them.

This chain uses TRBV30 with TRBJ1-2; D possibly corresponds to TRBD1 (5 bases). This CDR3 spans 13 amino acids. Between the trimmed V and J ends, which lost 2 bases and 8 bases, there was a span of 15 bases. Germline CDR1 is GTSNPN and CDR2 is SVGIG (reference sequence). In DNA, the CDR3 is TGTGCCTGGAGTACCACCGGGGGAGGGGGCTACACCTTC. Translating gives CAWSTTGGGGYTF.

This clonotype has more than one count but fewer than ten. This sequence joins TRBV5-1 and TRBJ1-2, with D possibly TRBD1 on 5 matching bases. V dropped 4 bases and J dropped 0 bases, with 13 bases sitting between them. This CDR3 has 15 amino acids. CDR1 and CDR2 from the germline V gene are SGHRS and YFSETQ. CDR3 sequence: CASSQTGHANYGYTF. In DNA form, the CDR3 reads TGCGCCAGCAGCCAAACAGGTCATGCTAACTATGGCTACACCTTC.

In this sample, this clonotype turned up a few times. This chain joins TRBV6-1 and TRBJ1-5, with a tentative D call TRBD1 (6 bases). This CDR3 is built from 15 residues. V was cut by 6 bases and J by 6 bases, with 18 bases left in between. The germline V gene encodes CDR1 MNHNS and CDR2 SASEGT. CDR3 protein: CASRDHRDVLQPQHF. CDR3 DNA sequence: TGTGCCAGCAGGGATCACAGGGATGTCCTTCAGCCCCAGCATTTT.

The table lists this clonotype with a few counts. CDR3 amino acids: CASSLKRDLLEAKNIQYF. CDR3 coding DNA: TGTGCCAGCAGCTTAAAAAGGGATTTACTAGAAGCCAAAAACATTCAGTACTTC. This chain connects TRBV7-9 to TRBJ2-4; TRBD2 is a possible D gene (5 bases). V gave up 2 bases and J gave up 0 bases, with 17 bases separating them. This CDR3 spans 18 amino acids. Germline CDR1 reads SEHNR; CDR2 reads FQNEAQ (reference sequence).

Ten or more counts support this clonotype. V is TRBV20-1 and J is TRBJ2-3; 9 bases align to TRBD2. This CDR3 contains 15 residues. The V gene end was trimmed by 0 bases and the J gene end by 2 bases; junction bases not matched to a gene: 3. The germline gives CDR1 DFQATT, CDR2 SNEGSKA (reference sequence). The CDR3 spells CSARELAGATDTQYF. For the CDR3, the DNA is TGCAGTGCTAGAGAGTTAGCGGGGGCCACAGATACGCAGTATTTT.

V and J are TRBV6-1 and TRBJ1-3; D unclear. This CDR3 spans 14 amino acids. CDR1 and CDR2 (germline): MNHNS, SASEGT. Deletions cut 4 bases from V and 0 bases from J, with 7 bases between. For the CDR3, the DNA is TGTGCCAGCAGTGCCACCGTCTCTGGAAACACCATATATTTT. This codes for CASSATVSGNTIYF.

This clonotype was seen many times. The rearrangement joins TRBV2 to TRBJ1-1; a weak D match, TRBD1 (6 bases). The V gene lost 5 bases and the J gene lost 4 bases, with 20 bases spanning the gap. The CDR3 extends over 16 amino acids. The germline V gene encodes CDR1 SNHLY and CDR2 FYNNEI. The CDR3 is CASSSLNRVESTEAFF. CDR3 coding DNA: TGTGCCAGCAGTTCGCTCAACAGGGTGGAGAGCACTGAAGCTTTCTTT. Combining the CDR3 with reference TRBV2 and TRBJ1-1 gives the whole variable domain EPEVTQTPSHQVTQMGQEVILRCVPISNHLYFYWYRQILGQKVEFLVSFYNNEISEKSEIFDDQFSVERPDGSNFTLKIRSTKLEDSAMYFCASSSLNRVESTEAFFGQGTRLTVV.

The CDR3 region is CASAVRTAYEQYF. The CDR3 bases are TGTGCCAGTGCCGTCCGGACAGCCTACGAGCAGTACTTC. V is TRBV19 and J is TRBJ2-7; weak D call: TRBD1 (6 bases). The CDR3 runs to 13 residues. Trimming removed 8 bases from V and 2 bases from J, with 13 bases in between. Germline V gives CDR1 LNHDA, CDR2 SQIVND (reference sequence).

In this sample, this clonotype turned up a few times. The chain combines TRBV29-1 with TRBJ2-7; maybe TRBD1 (6 bases). The CDR3 loop spans 14 amino acids. The V end lost 2 bases, the J end lost 0 bases, and 11 bases lay between the germline ends. The V gene's germline CDR1 is SQVTM and CDR2 ANQGSEA. The CDR3 reads CSVESRDNSYEQYF. As DNA, the CDR3 is TGCAGCGTTGAAAGCCGGGACAACTCCTACGAGCAGTACTTC.

This clonotype has more than one count but fewer than ten. The chain combines TRBV3-1 with TRBJ1-3; 8 bases align to TRBD1. This CDR3 has 15 amino acids. The germline V gene encodes CDR1 LGHDT and CDR2 YNNKEL (reference sequence). V lost 4 bases, J lost 4 bases, and 6 bases stayed unmatched. The CDR3 loop reads CASSRDRGRGNTIYF. The CDR3, as DNA: TGTGCCAGCAGCCGAGACAGGGGACGAGGAAACACCATATATTTT.

The V call is TRBV12-3 or TRBV12-4, the J call TRBJ2-1, with D possibly being TRBD2 (5 bases). The CDR3 totals 13 residues. V dropped 4 bases and J dropped 15 bases, with 19 bases sitting between them. As DNA, the CDR3 is TGTGCCAGCAGTTACCCCGTCGGAGGATATACGTTCTTC. Translation: CASSYPVGGYTFF.

The chain's CDR3 is CASSSGVAGGLWSMDEQFF. The CDR3 region has the DNA TGCGCCAGCAGCTCGGGGGTAGCGGGGGGGCTGTGGTCGATGGATGAGCAGTTCTTC. The chain recombines TRBV5-1 with TRBJ2-1; 11 nucleotides match TRBD2. V dropped 3 bases and J dropped 8; count of bases not matched to a gene: 19. The CDR3 runs 19 residues. Germline CDR1 and CDR2: SGHRS and YFSETQ.

In this sample, this clonotype turned up a few times. The chain recombines TRBV29-1 with TRBJ2-5, with 8 nucleotides matching TRBD2. The germline gives CDR1 SQVTM, CDR2 ANQGSEA. This CDR3 is built from 12 residues. The V and J ends lost 4 bases and 5 bases, in that order; junction bases with no gene match: 3. The CDR3 DNA reads as TGCAGCGTTGGGGAGCGGGGGGAGACCCAGTACTTC. Translation gives CSVGERGETQYF.

There are a few counts of this clonotype. J is TRBJ2-7 and V is TRBV27, with 7 nucleotides matching TRBD2. J lost 3 bases, V lost 3 bases, and 8 bases had no gene match. The CDR3 totals 15 residues. Germline V gene sequence: CDR1 MNHEY, CDR2 SMNVEV (reference sequence). The CDR3 loop reads CASSLIREGDYEQYF. The CDR3 DNA reads TGTGCCAGCAGTTTGATTAGGGAGGGCGACTACGAGCAGTACTTC.

The chain carries TRBV27 and TRBJ2-7, with a possible D match to TRBD2 (5 bases). Germline V CDR1 and CDR2: MNHEY, SMNVEV (reference sequence). This CDR3 is built from 13 residues. Trimming took 7 bases from V and 5 from J, leaving 15 bases between them. This chain's CDR3 is CASIGVAGHEQYF. The CDR3 DNA sequence: TGTGCCAGCATCGGGGTAGCCGGCCACGAGCAGTACTTC.

This clonotype was counted many times. V is TRBV7-2 and J is TRBJ1-6; D is uncertain. Germline CDR1 SGHTA, CDR2 FQGNSA. The length of the CDR3 is 16 residues. V lost 1 base and J 0 bases, leaving 7 bases between the germline ends. The CDR3 reads CASSLDGGSYNSPLHF. The CDR3 nucleotides read TGTGCCAGCAGCTTAGACGGCGGCTCCTATAATTCACCCCTCCACTTT.

V and J are TRBV30 and TRBJ1-1, with 8 bases that match TRBD1. CDR3 size: 15 residues. CDR1 is GTSNPN and CDR2 is SVGIG in the germline V gene (reference sequence). Germline trimming cut 4 bases from V and 4 bases from J; bases unmatched to any gene: 11. The CDR3 region has the DNA TGTGCCTGGACTCTCCAGGGGGCATTGGGCACTGAAGCTTTCTTT. It is translated as CAWTLQGALGTEAFF.

The sample holds a few counts of this clonotype. This chain uses TRBV4-1 with TRBJ1-5; D possibly corresponds to TRBD1 (6 bases). Trimming cost V 4 bases and J 5 bases, with 9 bases left between them. Per germline, CDR1 MGHRA and CDR2 YSYEKL. This CDR3 spans 13 amino acids. CDR3 nucleotide sequence: TGCGCCAGCAGCCGGACAGCTTATCAGCCCCAGCATTTT. It specifies CASSRTAYQPQHF.

A remark on this clonotype: A junction end diverges from the germline sequence, so it may reflect a read error. This chain links TRBV7-2 with TRBJ2-7; TRBD1 agrees at 7 bases. Germline V CDR1 and CDR2: SGHTA, FQGNSA. CDR3 length: 15 residues. Written as DNA, the CDR3 is TGTGCCAGCAGCGTAGCTACAGGGGACACGCGGGAGCAGTACTTC. Residues: CASSVATGDTREQYF. Complete variable domain (other parts from reference TRBV7-2 and TRBJ2-7): GAGVSQSPSNKVTEKGKDVELRCDPISGHTALYWYRQSLGQGLEFLIYFQGNSAPDKSGLPSDRFSAERTGGSVSTLTIQRTQQEDSAVYLCASSVATGDTREQYFGPGTRLTVT.